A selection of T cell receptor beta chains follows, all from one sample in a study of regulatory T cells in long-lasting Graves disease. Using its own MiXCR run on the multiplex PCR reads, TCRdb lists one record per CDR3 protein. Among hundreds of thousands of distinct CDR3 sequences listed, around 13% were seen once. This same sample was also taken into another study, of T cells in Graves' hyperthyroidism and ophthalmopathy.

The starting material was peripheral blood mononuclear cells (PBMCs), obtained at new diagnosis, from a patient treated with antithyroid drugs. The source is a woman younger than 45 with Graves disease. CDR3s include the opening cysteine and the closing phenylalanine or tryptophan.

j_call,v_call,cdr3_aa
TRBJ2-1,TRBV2,CASSGDLNYNEQFF
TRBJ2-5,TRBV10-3,CAISLTWTNGTHPSKETQYF
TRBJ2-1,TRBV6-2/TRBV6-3,CASRAGSYNEQFF
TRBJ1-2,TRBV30,CAYIPTPGTRGYTF
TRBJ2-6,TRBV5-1,CASSSGQGAAGANVLTF
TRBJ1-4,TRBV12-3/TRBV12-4,CASSLQGGNEKLFF
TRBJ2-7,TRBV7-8,CASSFAFYEQYF
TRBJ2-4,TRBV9,CASSEGGDIQYF
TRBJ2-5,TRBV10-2,CASSESLRLAEVQETQYF
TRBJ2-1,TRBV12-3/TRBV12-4,CASSSTSNSYNEQFF
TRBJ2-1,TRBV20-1,CSAEESGSWNEQFF
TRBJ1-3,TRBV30,CAAGQGAIGNTIYF
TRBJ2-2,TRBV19,CASSPRPWGTGELFF
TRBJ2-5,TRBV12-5,CASGVAGRGVETQYF
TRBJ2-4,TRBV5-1,CASSFGLVNIDIQYF
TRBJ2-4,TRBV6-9,CASSSDRKNIQYF
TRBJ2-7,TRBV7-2,CASSHREALEQYF
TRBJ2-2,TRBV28,CASSSSSGPTGELFF
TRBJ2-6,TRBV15,CATDWGAGSGANVLTF
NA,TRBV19,CASSISGQIQETQYF
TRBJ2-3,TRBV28,CASSPLRGKSDTQYF
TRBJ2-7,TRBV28,CASSSRVSGAYEQYF
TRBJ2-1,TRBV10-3,CAISDEWRNEQFF
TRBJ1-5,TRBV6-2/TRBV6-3,CASSYSRRYQPQHF
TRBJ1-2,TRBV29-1,CSVEDGYYGYTF
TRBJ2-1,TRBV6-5,CASSYSSRAGGGPREQFF